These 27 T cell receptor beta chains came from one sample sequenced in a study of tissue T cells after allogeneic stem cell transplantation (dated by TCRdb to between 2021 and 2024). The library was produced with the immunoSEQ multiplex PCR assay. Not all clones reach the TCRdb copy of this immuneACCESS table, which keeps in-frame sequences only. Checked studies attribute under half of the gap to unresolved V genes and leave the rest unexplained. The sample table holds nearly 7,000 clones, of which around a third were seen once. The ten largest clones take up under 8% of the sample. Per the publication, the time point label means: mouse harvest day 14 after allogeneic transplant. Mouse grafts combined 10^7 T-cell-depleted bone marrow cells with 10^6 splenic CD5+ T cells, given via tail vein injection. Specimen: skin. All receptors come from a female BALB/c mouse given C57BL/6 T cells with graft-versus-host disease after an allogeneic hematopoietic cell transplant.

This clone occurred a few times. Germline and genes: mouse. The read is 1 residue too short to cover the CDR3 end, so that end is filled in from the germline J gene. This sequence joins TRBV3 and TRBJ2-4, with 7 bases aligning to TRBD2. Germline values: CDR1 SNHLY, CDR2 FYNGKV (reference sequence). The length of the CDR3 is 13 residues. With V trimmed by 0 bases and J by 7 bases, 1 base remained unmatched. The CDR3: CASSLAGGDTLYF. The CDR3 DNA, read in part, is TGTGCCAGCAGCTTAGCCGGGGGGGACACCTTGTAC. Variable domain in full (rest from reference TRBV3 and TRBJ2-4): GPKVLQIPSHQIIDMGQMVTLNCDPVSNHLYFYWYKQILGQQMEFLVNFYNGKVMEKSKLFKDQFSVERPDGSYFTLKIQPTALEDSAVYFCASSLAGGDTLYFGAGTRLSVL.

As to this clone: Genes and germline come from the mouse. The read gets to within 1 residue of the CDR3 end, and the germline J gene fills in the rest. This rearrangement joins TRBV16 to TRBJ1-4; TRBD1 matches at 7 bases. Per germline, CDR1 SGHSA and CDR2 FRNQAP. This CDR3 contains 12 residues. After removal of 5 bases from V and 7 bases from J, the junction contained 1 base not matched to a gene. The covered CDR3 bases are TGTGCAAGCAGCGACAGGGCCGAAAGATTATTT. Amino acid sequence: CASSDRAERLF. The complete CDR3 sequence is CASSDRAERLFF.

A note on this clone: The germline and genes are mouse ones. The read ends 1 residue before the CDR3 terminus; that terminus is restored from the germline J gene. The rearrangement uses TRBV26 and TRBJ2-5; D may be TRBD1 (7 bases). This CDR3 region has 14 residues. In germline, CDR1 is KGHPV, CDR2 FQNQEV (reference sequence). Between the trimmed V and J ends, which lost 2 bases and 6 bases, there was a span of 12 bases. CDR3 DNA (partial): TGTGCCAGCAGTCTGGGACAAGGGGGCGACACCCAGTAC. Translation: CASSLGQGGDTQY. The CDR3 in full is CASSLGQGGDTQYF.

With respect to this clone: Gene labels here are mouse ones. Incomplete CDR3 DNA: TGTGCCAGCAGCCAAGGGGACAGCGGGCAGCTCTAC. Its translation: CASSQGDSGQLY. From start to end, the CDR3 is CASSQGDSGQLYF. The chain combines TRBV5 with TRBJ2-2; TRBD1 aligns across 7 bases. The read stops 1 residue short of the end of the CDR3; the missing end is completed from the germline J gene. From germline, CDR1 is LGHNA and CDR2 YNLKQL (reference sequence). The CDR3 totals 13 residues. The V and J ends lost 1 base and 7 bases, in that order; junction bases with no gene match: 0.

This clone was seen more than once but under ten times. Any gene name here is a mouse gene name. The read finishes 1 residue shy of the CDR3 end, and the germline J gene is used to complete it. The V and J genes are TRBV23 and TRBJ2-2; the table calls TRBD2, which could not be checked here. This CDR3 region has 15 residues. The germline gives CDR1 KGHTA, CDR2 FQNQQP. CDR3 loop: CSSSPGGVNTGQLYF. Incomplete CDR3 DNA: TGCTCCAGCAGCCCTGGGGGGGTAAACACCGGGCAGCTCTAC.

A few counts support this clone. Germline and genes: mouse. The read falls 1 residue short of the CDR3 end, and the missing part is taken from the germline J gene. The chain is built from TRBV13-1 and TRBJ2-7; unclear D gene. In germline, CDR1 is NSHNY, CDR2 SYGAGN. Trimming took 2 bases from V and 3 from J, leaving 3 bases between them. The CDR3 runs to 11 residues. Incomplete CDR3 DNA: TGTGCCAGCAGTGACAACTATGAACAGTAC. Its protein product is CASSDNYEQY. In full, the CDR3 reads CASSDNYEQYF.

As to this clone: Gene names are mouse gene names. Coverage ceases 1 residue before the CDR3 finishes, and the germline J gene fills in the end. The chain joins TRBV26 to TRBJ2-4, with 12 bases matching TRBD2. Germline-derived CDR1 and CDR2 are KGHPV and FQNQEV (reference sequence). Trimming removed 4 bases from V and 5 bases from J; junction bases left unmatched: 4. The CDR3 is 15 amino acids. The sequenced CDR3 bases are TGTGCCAGCAGTCCCGACTGGGGGGGCGGAAACACCTTGTAC. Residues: CASSPDWGGGNTLY. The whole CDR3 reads CASSPDWGGGNTLYF.

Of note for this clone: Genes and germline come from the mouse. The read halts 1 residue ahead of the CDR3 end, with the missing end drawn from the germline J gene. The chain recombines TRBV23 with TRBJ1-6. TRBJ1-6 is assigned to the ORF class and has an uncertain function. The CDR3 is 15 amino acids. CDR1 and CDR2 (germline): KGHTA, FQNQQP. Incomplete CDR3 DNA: TGCTCCAGCAGTCAATCGGCCAACTATAATTCGCCCCTCTAC. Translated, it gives CSSSQSANYNSPLY. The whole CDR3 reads CSSSQSANYNSPLYF.

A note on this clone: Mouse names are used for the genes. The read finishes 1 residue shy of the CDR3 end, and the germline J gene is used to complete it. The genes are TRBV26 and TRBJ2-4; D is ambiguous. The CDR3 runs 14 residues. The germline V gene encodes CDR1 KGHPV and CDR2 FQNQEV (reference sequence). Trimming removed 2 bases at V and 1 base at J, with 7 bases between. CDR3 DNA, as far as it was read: TGTGCCAGCAGTCTGAATTGGGGTCAAAACACCTTGTAC. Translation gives CASSLNWGQNTLY. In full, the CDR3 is CASSLNWGQNTLYF.

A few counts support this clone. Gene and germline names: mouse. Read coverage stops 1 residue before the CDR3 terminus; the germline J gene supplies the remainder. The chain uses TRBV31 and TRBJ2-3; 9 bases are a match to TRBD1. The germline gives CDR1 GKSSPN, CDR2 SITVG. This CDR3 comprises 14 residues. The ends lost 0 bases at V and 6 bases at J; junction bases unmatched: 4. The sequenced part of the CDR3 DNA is TGTGCCTGGAGTCTAGCACAGGGGGCTGAAACGCTGTAT. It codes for CAWSLAQGAETLY. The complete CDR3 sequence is CAWSLAQGAETLYF. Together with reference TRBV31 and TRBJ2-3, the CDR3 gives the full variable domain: AQTIHQWPVAEIKAVGSPLSLGCTIKGKSSPNLYWYWQATGGTLQQLFYSITVGQVESVVQLNLSASRPKDDQFILSTEKLLLSHSGFYLCAWSLAQGAETLYFGSGTRLTVL.

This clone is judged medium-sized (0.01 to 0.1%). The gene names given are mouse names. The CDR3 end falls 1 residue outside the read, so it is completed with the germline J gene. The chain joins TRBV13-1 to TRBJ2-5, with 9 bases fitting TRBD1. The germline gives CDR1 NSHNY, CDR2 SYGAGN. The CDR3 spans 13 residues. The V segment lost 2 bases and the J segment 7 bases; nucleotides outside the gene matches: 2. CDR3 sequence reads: CASSEGTGNTQYF. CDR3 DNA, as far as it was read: TGTGCCAGCAGTGAGGGGACAGGGAACACCCAGTAC.

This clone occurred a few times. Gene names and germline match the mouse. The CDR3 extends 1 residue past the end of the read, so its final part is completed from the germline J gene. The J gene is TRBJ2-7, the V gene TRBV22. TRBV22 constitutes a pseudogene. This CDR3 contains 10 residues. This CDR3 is CASSSLEQYF. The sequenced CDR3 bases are TGTGCCAGCAGTTCGCTTGAACAGTAC.

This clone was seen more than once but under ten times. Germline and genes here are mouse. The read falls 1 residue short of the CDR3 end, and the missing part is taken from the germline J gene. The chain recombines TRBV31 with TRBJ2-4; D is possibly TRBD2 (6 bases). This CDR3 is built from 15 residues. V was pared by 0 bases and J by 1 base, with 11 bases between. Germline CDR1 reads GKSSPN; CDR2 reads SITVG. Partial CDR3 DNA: TGTGCCTGGAGTCTCCTGGGGAGGGGTCAAAACACCTTGTAC. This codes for CAWSLLGRGQNTLY. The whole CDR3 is CAWSLLGRGQNTLYF.

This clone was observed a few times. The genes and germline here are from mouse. CDR3 loop: CASSRQGNNSPLYF. CDR3 DNA (partial): TGTGCCAGCAGTAGGCAGGGGAATAATTCGCCCCTCTAC. The chain links TRBV26 to TRBJ1-6, with a weak D call TRBD1 (6 bases). The read terminates 1 residue ahead of where the CDR3 ends, so the germline J gene completes it. Being an ORF, TRBJ1-6 has a function that is uncertain. This CDR3 contains 14 residues. Germline assignment: CDR1 KGHPV and CDR2 FQNQEV (reference sequence). V lost 5 bases to trimming and J lost 5 bases, with 10 bases between them.

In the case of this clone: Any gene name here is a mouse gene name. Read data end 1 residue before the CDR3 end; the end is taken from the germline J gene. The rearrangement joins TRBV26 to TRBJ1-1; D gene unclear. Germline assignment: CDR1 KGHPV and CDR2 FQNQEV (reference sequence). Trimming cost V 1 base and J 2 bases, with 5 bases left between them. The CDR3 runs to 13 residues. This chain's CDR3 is CASSLYINTEVFF. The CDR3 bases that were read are TGTGCCAGCAGTCTGTACATTAACACAGAAGTCTTC.

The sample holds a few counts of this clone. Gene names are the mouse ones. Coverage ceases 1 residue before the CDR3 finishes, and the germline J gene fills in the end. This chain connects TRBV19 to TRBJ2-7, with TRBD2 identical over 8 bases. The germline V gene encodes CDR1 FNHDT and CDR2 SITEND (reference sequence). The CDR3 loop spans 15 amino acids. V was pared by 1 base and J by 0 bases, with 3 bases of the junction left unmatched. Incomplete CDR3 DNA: TGTGCCAGCAGTATATTGGGGGGGAGCTCCTATGAACAGTAC. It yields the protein CASSILGGSSYEQY. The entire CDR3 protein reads CASSILGGSSYEQYF.

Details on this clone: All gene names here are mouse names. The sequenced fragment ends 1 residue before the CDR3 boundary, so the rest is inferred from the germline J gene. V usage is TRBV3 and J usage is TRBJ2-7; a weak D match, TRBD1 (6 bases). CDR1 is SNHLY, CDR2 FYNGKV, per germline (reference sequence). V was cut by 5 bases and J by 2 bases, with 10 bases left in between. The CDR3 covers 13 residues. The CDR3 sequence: CASSPRTAYEQYF. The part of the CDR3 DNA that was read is TGTGCCAGCAGCCCGCGGACAGCCTATGAACAGTAC. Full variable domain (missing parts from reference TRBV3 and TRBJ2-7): GPKVLQIPSHQIIDMGQMVTLNCDPVSNHLYFYWYKQILGQQMEFLVNFYNGKVMEKSKLFKDQFSVERPDGSYFTLKIQPTALEDSAVYFCASSPRTAYEQYFGPGTRLTVL.

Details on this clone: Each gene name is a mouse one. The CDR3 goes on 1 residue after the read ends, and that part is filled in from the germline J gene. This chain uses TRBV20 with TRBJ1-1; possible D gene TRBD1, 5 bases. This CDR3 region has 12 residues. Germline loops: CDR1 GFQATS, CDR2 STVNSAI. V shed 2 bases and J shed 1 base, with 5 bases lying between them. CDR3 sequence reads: CGARTGNTEVFF. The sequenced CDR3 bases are TGTGGTGCTAGGACAGGGAACACAGAAGTCTTC. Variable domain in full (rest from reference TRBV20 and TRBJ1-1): GALVYQYPRRTICKSGTSMRMECQAVGFQATSVAWYRQSPQKTFELIALSTVNSAIKYEQNFTQEKFPISHPNLSFSSMTVLNAYLEDRGLYLCGARTGNTEVFFGKGTRLTVV.

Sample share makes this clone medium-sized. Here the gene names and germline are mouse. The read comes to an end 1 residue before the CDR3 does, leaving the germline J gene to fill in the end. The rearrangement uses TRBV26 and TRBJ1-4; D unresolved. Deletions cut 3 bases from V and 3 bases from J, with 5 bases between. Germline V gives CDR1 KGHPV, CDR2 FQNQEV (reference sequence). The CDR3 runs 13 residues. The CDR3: CASSLQTNERLFF. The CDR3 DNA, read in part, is TGTGCCAGCAGTCTTCAAACCAACGAAAGATTATTT.

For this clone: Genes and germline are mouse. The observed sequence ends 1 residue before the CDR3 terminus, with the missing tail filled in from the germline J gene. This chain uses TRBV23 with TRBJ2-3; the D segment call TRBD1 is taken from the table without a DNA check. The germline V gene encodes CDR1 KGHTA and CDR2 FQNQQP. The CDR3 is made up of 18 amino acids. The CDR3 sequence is CSSSQSIGQGSSAETLYF. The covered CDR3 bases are TGCTCCAGCAGTCAATCGATAGGACAGGGGTCTAGTGCAGAAACGCTGTAT.

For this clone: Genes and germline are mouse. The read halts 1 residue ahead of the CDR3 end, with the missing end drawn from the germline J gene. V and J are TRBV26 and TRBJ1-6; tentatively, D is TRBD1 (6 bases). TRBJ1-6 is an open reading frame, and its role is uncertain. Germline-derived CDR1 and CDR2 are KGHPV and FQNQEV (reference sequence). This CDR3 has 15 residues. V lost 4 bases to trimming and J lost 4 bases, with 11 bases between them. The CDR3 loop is CASSRRDTYNSPLYF. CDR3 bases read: TGTGCCAGCAGTCGCCGGGACACTTATAATTCGCCCCTCTAC.

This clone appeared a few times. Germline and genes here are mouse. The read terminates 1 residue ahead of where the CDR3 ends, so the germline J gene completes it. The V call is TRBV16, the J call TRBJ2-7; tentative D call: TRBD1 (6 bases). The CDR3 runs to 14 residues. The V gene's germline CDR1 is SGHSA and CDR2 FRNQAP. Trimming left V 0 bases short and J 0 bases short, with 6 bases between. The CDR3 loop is CASSLEGGSYEQYF. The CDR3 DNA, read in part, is TGTGCAAGCAGCTTAGAAGGGGGCTCCTATGAACAGTAC.

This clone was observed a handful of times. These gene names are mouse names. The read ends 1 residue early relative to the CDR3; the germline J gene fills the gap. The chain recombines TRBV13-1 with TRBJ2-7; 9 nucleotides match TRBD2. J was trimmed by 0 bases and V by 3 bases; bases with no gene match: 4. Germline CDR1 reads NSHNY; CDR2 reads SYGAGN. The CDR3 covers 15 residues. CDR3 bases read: TGTGCCAGCAGTGGTGGGACTGGGAGCTCCTATGAACAGTAC. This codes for CASSGGTGSSYEQY. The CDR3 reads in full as CASSGGTGSSYEQYF.

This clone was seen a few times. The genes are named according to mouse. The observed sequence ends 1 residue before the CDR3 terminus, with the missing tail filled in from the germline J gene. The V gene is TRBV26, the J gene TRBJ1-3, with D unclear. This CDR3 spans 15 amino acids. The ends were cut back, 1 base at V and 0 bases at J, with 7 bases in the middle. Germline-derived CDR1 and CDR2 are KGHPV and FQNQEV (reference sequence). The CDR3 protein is CASSLFRNSGNTLYF. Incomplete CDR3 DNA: TGTGCCAGCAGTCTGTTTCGGAATTCTGGAAATACGCTCTAT.

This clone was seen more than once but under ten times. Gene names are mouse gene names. CDR3 sequence: CASRDWGGAEEQYF. The CDR3 bases that were read are TGTGCAAGCCGGGACTGGGGGGGCGCGGAGGAACAGTAC. This rearrangement joins TRBV16 to TRBJ2-7; 14 positions match TRBD2. The read stops 1 residue short of the end of the CDR3; the missing end is completed from the germline J gene. The CDR3 length is 14 residues. The V gene's germline CDR1 is SGHSA and CDR2 FRNQAP. The junction had 7 bases not matched to a gene; V was cut back by 8 bases and J by 7 bases.

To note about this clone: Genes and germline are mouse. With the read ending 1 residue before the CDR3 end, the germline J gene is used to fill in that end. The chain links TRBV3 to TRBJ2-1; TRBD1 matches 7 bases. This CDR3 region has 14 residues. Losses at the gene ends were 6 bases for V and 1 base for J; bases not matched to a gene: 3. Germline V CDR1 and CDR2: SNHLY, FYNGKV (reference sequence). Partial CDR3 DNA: TGTGCCAGCAGGAAGACAGGGAACTATGCTGAGCAGTTC. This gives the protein CASRKTGNYAEQF. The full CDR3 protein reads CASRKTGNYAEQFF. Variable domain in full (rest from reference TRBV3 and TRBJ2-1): GPKVLQIPSHQIIDMGQMVTLNCDPVSNHLYFYWYKQILGQQMEFLVNFYNGKVMEKSKLFKDQFSVERPDGSYFTLKIQPTALEDSAVYFCASRKTGNYAEQFFGPGTRLTVL.

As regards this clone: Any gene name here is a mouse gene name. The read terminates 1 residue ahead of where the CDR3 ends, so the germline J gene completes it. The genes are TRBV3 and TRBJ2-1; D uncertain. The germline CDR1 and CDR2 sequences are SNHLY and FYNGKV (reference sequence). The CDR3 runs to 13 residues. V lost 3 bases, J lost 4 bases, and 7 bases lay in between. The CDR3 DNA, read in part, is TGTGCCAGCAGCTTCGGGCAATATGCTGAGCAGTTC. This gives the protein CASSFGQYAEQF. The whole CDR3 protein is CASSFGQYAEQFF.